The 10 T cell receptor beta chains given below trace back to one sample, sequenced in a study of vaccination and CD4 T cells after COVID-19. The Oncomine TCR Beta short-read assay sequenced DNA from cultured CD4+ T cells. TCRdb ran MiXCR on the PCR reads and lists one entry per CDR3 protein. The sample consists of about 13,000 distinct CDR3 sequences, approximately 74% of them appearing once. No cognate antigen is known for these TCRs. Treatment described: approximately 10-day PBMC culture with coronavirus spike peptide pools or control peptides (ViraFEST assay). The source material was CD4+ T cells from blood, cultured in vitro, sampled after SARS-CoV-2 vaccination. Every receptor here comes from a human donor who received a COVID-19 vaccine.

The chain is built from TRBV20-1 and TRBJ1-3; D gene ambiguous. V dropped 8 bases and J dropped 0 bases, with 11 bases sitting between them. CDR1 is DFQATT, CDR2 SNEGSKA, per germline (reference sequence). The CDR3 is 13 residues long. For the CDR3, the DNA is TGCAGTTGCAGTTCGGCCTCTGGAAACACCATATATTTT. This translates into CSCSSASGNTIYF.

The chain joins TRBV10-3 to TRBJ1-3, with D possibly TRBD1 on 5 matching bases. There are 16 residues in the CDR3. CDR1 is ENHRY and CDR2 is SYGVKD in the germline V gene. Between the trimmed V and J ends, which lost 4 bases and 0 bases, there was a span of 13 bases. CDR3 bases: TGTGCCATCAGTGGGACAAGAACGAGCTCTGGAAACACCATATATTTT. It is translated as CAISGTRTSSGNTIYF.

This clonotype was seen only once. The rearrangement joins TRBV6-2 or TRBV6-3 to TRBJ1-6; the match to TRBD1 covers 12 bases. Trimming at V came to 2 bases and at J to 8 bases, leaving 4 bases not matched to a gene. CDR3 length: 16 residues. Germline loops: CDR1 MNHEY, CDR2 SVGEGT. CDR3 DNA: TGTGCCAGCAGTTACACGGGACAGGGGGCCGATTCACCCCTCCACTTT. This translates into CASSYTGQGADSPLHF.

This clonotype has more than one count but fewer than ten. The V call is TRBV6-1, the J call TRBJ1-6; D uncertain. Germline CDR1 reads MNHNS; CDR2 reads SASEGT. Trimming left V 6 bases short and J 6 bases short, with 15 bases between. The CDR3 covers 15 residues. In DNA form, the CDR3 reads TGTGCCAGCAGCCCTGGAGAGGCTGGTAATTCACCCCTCCACTTT. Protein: CASSPGEAGNSPLHF.

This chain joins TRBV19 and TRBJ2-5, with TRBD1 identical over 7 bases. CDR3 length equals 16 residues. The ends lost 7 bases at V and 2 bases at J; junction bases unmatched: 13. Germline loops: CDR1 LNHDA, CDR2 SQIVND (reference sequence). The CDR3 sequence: CASTFGQGEPQETQYF. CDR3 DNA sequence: TGTGCCAGTACCTTCGGTCAGGGGGAACCTCAAGAGACCCAGTACTTC.

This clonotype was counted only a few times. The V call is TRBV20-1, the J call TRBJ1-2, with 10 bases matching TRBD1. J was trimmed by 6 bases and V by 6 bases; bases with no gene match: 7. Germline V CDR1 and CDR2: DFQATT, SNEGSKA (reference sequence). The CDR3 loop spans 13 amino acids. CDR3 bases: TGCAGTGCCGAGACCGGGACAGGGGATGGCTACACCTTC. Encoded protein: CSAETGTGDGYTF.

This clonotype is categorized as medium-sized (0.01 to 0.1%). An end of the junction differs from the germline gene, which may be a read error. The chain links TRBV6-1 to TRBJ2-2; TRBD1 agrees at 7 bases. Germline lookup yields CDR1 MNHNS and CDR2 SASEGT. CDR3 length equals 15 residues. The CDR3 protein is CASREGGADTGELFF. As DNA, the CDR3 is TGTGCCAGCAGGGAAGGGGGCGCCGACACCGGGGAGCTGTTTTTT.

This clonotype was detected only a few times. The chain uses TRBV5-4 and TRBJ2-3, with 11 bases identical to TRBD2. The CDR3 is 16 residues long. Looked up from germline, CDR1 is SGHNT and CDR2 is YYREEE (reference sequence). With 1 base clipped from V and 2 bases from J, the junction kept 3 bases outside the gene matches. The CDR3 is CASSLIAGGDTDTQYF. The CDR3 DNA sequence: TGTGCCAGCAGCTTGATAGCGGGGGGGGACACAGATACGCAGTATTTT.

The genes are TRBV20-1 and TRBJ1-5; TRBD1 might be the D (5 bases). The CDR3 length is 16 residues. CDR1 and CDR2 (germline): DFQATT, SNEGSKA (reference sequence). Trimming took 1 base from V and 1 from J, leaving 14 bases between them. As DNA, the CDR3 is TGCAGTGCTAGAGCGAACAGGACGATAAGCAATCAGCCCCAGCATTTT. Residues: CSARANRTISNQPQHF.

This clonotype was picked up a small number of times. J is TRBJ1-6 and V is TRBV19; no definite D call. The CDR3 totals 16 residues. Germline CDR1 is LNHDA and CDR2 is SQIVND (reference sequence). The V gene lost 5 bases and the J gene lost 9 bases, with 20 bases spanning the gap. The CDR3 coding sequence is TGTGCCAGTAGTGAAGGCGGGCGCCAGGCGGGTTCACCCCTCCACTTT. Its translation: CASSEGGRQAGSPLHF.